Reported below is one TCR beta chain. Per the original data handling: Reference gene primers were amplified, and this amplification served to estimate nucleated cell counts. The method was immunoSEQ multiplex PCR; TCRdb's version includes in-frame clones alone and lacks a portion of them. The DNA was the basis for D and trimming; V, J and clone size are from that table. Of roughly 190,000 clones detected, approximately 87% appear once; the ten largest clones hold 3.7%. The sample belongs to a study of blood T cell repertoires in COVID-19. Study-wide background: The analysed material was cDNA or gDNA that came from T cells, B-cell-depleted T cells, or PBMCs.

The germline V gene has CDR1 SEHNR and CDR2 FQNEAQ (reference sequence). The CDR3 spans 15 residues. The V gene end was trimmed by 3 bases and the J gene end by 6 bases; junction bases not matched to a gene: 2. V gene TRBV7-9 combines with J gene TRBJ1-6; 10 bases agree with TRBD1. The specimen was peripheral blood. This clonotype was sampled from a man younger than 35 with active or convalescent COVID-19. The CDR3 DNA reads as TGTGCCAGCAGCTTTCGACAGGGGGCTAATTCACCCCTCCACTTT. Amino acids: CASSFRQGANSPLHF. Together with reference TRBV7-9 and TRBJ1-6, the CDR3 gives the full variable domain: DTGVSQNPRHKITKRGQNVTFRCDPISEHNRLYWYRQTLGQGPEFLTYFQNEAQLEKSRLLSDRFSAERPKGSFSTLEIQRTEQGDSAMYLCASSFRQGANSPLHFGNGTRLTVT.